This TCR beta chain came from a study of T cell changes during pregnancy in multiple sclerosis. Germline CDR1 KGHSH, CDR2 LQKENI. Trimming took off 0 bases at V and 10 bases at J, with 15 bases between the two ends. The CDR3 runs to 14 residues. Assay: immunoSEQ multiplex PCR; the TCRdb copy retains only in-frame clones and omits some. The table has tens of thousands of clones, around 93% seen once; the top ten hold around 0.43%. The genes are TRBV18 and TRBJ1-1, with D maybe TRBD1 (5 bases). This clonotype originated in a female donor with multiple sclerosis, enrolled in a pregnancy study. This specimen was CD4+ T cells from peripheral blood mononuclear cells, taken after pregnancy. DNA of the CDR3: TGTGCCAGCTCACCACCAGGCAGGGCTATGGGAGCTTTCTTT. Protein: CASSPPGRAMGAFF.